Shown below are 26 T cell receptor beta chains from a single sample sequenced in a study of T cell changes during pregnancy in multiple sclerosis (dated by TCRdb to the late 2010s). Preparation of the library involved the immunoSEQ multiplex PCR assay. The source is immuneACCESS, and TCRdb retained only in-frame sequences with V and J called. Part of the clones is not carried over; for the studies checked, unresolved V genes explain less than half of this, and the remainder is unexplained. The sample table holds approximately 28,000 clones, of which 90% to 95% were seen once. Approximately 5.3% of the sample is held by the ten biggest clonotypes. The source was CD8+ T cells from peripheral blood mononuclear cells, collected before pregnancy. The receptors originated from a female donor with multiple sclerosis, enrolled in a pregnancy study.

In DNA, the CDR3 is TGTGCCAGCAGGAAGGGGGCGTATCAGCCCCAGCATTTT. It encodes CASRKGAYQPQHF. The chain uses TRBV27 and TRBJ1-5; 7 bases match TRBD1. This CDR3 spans 13 amino acids. Germline CDR1 and CDR2: MNHEY and SMNVEV (reference sequence). V lost 6 bases and J lost 5; bases outside the gene matches: 4.

The rearrangement links TRBV13 to TRBJ2-7; 9 bases are shared with TRBD1. The CDR3 runs to 16 residues. Germline V gives CDR1 PRHDT, CDR2 FYEKMQ (reference sequence). With 5 bases clipped from V and 3 bases from J, the junction kept 11 bases outside the gene matches. The CDR3 sequence: CASSPKPGQGLYEQYF. CDR3 in DNA: TGTGCCAGCAGCCCGAAACCGGGACAGGGTCTCTACGAGCAGTACTTC.

The genes are TRBV4-3 and TRBJ2-7; D perhaps matches TRBD2 (6 bases). Looked up from germline, CDR1 is LGHNA and CDR2 is YSLEER. The V end was cut by 0 bases, the J end by 2 bases, with 14 bases between. This CDR3 has 16 amino acids. Here the CDR3 DNA reads TGCGCCAGCAGCCAAGATCCAGGAGGGGCGGCCTACGAGCAGTACTTC. Its protein is CASSQDPGGAAYEQYF.

This chain links TRBV28 with TRBJ2-7; 11 bases agree with TRBD2. Trimming took 6 bases from V and 2 from J; bases not matched to a gene: 9. The V gene's germline CDR1 is MDHEN and CDR2 SYDVKM. This CDR3 spans 16 amino acids. The CDR3 reads CASSAPGLAETYEQYF. CDR3 sequence (DNA): TGTGCCAGCAGCGCACCGGGACTAGCGGAAACCTACGAGCAGTACTTC.

This clone has only one observation. The chain couples TRBV5-4 to TRBJ2-7; tentatively, D is TRBD2 (5 bases). Germline V lookup: CDR1 SGHNT, CDR2 YYREEE (reference sequence). This CDR3 has 14 residues. V lost 3 bases and J lost 1, with 11 bases in between. The CDR3 loop is CASSSEGGSYEQYF. CDR3 coding DNA: TGTGCCAGCAGCTCCGAGGGCGGATCCTACGAGCAGTACTTC.

This chain joins TRBV27 and TRBJ2-7, with D possibly TRBD1 on 6 matching bases. Trimming removed 6 bases from V and 3 bases from J, with 12 bases in between. The germline V gene encodes CDR1 MNHEY and CDR2 SMNVEV (reference sequence). The CDR3 is 13 amino acids. CDR3 in DNA: TGTGCCAGCAGATCCGGACAGAGCTACGAGCAGTACTTC. Translating gives CASRSGQSYEQYF.

V usage is TRBV7-2 and J usage is TRBJ2-4; 9 bases agree with TRBD1. The CDR3 covers 16 residues. Germline V gene sequence: CDR1 SGHTA, CDR2 FQGNSA. Trimming removed 5 bases from V and 5 bases from J; junction bases left unmatched: 10. CDR3 nucleotides: TGTGCCAGCAGCGGGTGGGACAGGGAGTCACAAAACATTCAGTACTTC. This translates into CASSGWDRESQNIQYF.

V is TRBV7-2 and J is TRBJ2-2, with 14 bases aligning to TRBD2. In germline, CDR1 is SGHTA, CDR2 FQGNSA. V shed 3 bases and J 4 bases; nucleotides not matched to a gene: 7. The CDR3 totals 18 residues. The CDR3 sequence: CASSFGTSGRIGTGELFF. Written as DNA, the CDR3 is TGTGCCAGCAGCTTCGGGACTAGCGGGAGAATTGGCACCGGGGAGCTGTTTTTT.

The rearrangement links TRBV27 to TRBJ2-7; D is unclear. The V end was cut by 6 bases, the J end by 6 bases, with 18 bases between. The germline V gene encodes CDR1 MNHEY and CDR2 SMNVEV (reference sequence). The CDR3 is 14 amino acids. CDR3 region: CASRTTLGAFEQYF. The CDR3 DNA reads TGTGCCAGCAGAACAACCCTAGGCGCCTTCGAGCAGTACTTC.

The CDR3 DNA reads as TGTGCCAGCTCACCTTCTAGCGGGAGGGCCGAGGAGACCCAGTACTTC. This gives the protein CASSPSSGRAEETQYF. The rearrangement joins TRBV18 to TRBJ2-5; the match to TRBD2 covers 12 bases. With 3 bases clipped from V and 5 bases from J, the junction kept 7 bases outside the gene matches. The CDR3 is 16 residues long. The germline V gene encodes CDR1 KGHSH and CDR2 LQKENI.

This chain uses TRBV9 with TRBJ2-5, with 7 bases identical to TRBD1. Germline CDR1 reads SGDLS; CDR2 reads YYNGEE. This CDR3 contains 14 residues. V gave up 0 bases and J gave up 4 bases; unmatched junction bases: 3. CDR3 coding DNA: TGTGCCAGCAGCGTAGGGGGACAGCCAGAGACCCAGTACTTC. Translating it yields CASSVGGQPETQYF.

This clone was seen a few times. V gene TRBV9 combines with J gene TRBJ2-7, with 10 bases that match TRBD1. The CDR3 loop spans 15 amino acids. Germline V gives CDR1 SGDLS, CDR2 YYNGEE. V gave up 0 bases and J gave up 2 bases; unmatched junction bases: 2. The DNA of the CDR3 is TGTGCCAGCAGCGTAGAGGACAGGGGGACCTACGAGCAGTACTTC. Translation: CASSVEDRGTYEQYF.

The genes are TRBV18 and TRBJ1-3; 8 nucleotides line up with TRBD1. J lost 2 bases, V lost 2 bases, and 5 bases had no gene match. Germline assignment: CDR1 KGHSH and CDR2 LQKENI. The CDR3 is 16 amino acids. The DNA for the CDR3 is TGTGCCAGCTCACCAGGGACAGGAATACCTGGAAACACCATATATTTT. It codes for CASSPGTGIPGNTIYF.

The rearrangement links TRBV5-1 to TRBJ1-2; D may be TRBD1 (6 bases). Trimming took 6 bases from V and 5 from J, leaving 23 bases between them. In germline, CDR1 is SGHRS, CDR2 YFSETQ. This CDR3 has 16 residues. The CDR3 spells CASTPTAGGALYGYTF. CDR3 in DNA: TGCGCCAGCACCCCAACTGCGGGGGGGGCCCTTTATGGCTACACCTTC.

In this sample, this clone turned up once. The J gene is TRBJ2-7, the V gene TRBV28, with 13 bases fitting TRBD2. The V and J ends lost 6 bases and 3 bases, in that order; junction bases with no gene match: 8. The CDR3 is 16 residues long. CDR1 MDHEN and CDR2 SYDVKM come from the germline V gene. Here the CDR3 reads CASSRTSGRLNYEQYF. DNA for the CDR3: TGTGCCAGCAGCAGGACTAGCGGGAGATTAAACTACGAGCAGTACTTC.

This chain links TRBV7-8 with TRBJ2-5; 8 bases are shared with TRBD2. V shed 3 bases, J shed 3 bases, and the junction held 9 bases outside the gene matches. This CDR3 has 16 residues. CDR1 is SGHVS and CDR2 is FQNEAQ in the germline V gene. The CDR3 sequence: CASSFVAGTPEETQYF. In DNA form, the CDR3 reads TGTGCCAGCAGCTTTGTAGCGGGAACTCCCGAAGAGACCCAGTACTTC.

This clone is a singleton in its sample. The DNA of the CDR3 is TGTGCCAGCAGCGACCGGGACAGGGGCGGCTATGGCTACACCTTC. Translation: CASSDRDRGGYGYTF. The chain recombines TRBV9 with TRBJ1-2; 10 bases agree with TRBD1. Germline CDR1 and CDR2: SGDLS and YYNGEE. Trimming at V came to 3 bases and at J to 4 bases, leaving 6 bases not matched to a gene. There are 15 residues in the CDR3.

The V gene is TRBV23-1, the J gene TRBJ1-5; 7 positions match TRBD1. TRBV23-1 is annotated as an ORF whose role is uncertain. This CDR3 is built from 16 residues. The V segment lost 7 bases and the J segment 7 bases; nucleotides outside the gene matches: 16. In DNA, the CDR3 is TGCGCCAGCAACGTCAAGGGGAACAGGGGACGACAGCCCCAGCATTTT. Protein: CASNVKGNRGRQPQHF.

The chain uses TRBV6-6 and TRBJ2-5; D unresolved. V was trimmed by 7 bases and J by 7 bases, leaving 10 bases between them. This CDR3 is built from 11 residues. Germline V gives CDR1 MNHNY, CDR2 SVGAGI (reference sequence). The DNA for the CDR3 is TGTGCCAGCATGACTTCGGGGACCCAGTACTTC. It translates to CASMTSGTQYF.

The J gene is TRBJ2-1, the V gene TRBV16; D gene unclear. The germline CDR1 and CDR2 sequences are KGHSY and FQNENV. Deletions cut 3 bases from V and 14 bases from J, with 17 bases between. The CDR3 totals 13 residues. CDR3 coding DNA: TGTGCCAGCAGCCACTCGACTCATGAAGGAGAGTTCTTC. This gives the protein CASSHSTHEGEFF.

The V and J genes are TRBV9 and TRBJ2-1; 7 nucleotides align to TRBD1. The CDR3 is 16 residues long. Trimming took 2 bases from V and 6 from J; bases not matched to a gene: 11. Germline-derived CDR1 and CDR2 are SGDLS and YYNGEE. The DNA for the CDR3 is TGTGCCAGCAGCGTTTGGGGAGACAGGGCAAGCAATGAGCAGTTCTTC. Protein product: CASSVWGDRASNEQFF.

This chain uses TRBV9 with TRBJ2-7, with 7 bases fitting TRBD1. CDR1 SGDLS and CDR2 YYNGEE come from the germline V gene. The CDR3 has 14 residues. V lost 3 bases and J lost 2; bases outside the gene matches: 5. CDR3 residues: CASSAEGTAYEQYF. DNA of the CDR3: TGTGCCAGCAGCGCCGAAGGGACAGCCTACGAGCAGTACTTC. Full variable domain (missing parts from reference TRBV9 and TRBJ2-7): DSGVTQTPKHLITATGQRVTLRCSPRSGDLSVYWYQQSLDQGLQFLIQYYNGEERAKGNILERFSAQQFPDLHSELNLSSLELGDSALYFCASSAEGTAYEQYFGPGTRLTVT.

The V and J genes are TRBV7-9 and TRBJ1-2; D call uncertain. The V end was cut by 7 bases, the J end by 0 bases, with 15 bases between. In germline, CDR1 is SEHNR, CDR2 FQNEAQ (reference sequence). CDR3 size: 15 residues. In DNA, the CDR3 is TGTGCCAGCACCTTCTCCCCGGGAACTAACTATGGCTACACCTTC. Residues: CASTFSPGTNYGYTF.

The J gene is TRBJ2-2, the V gene TRBV7-6, with TRBD1 as a possible D gene (6 bases). This CDR3 has 13 amino acids. In germline, CDR1 is SGHVS, CDR2 FNYEAQ. V lost 2 bases to trimming and J lost 6 bases, with 7 bases between them. In DNA form, the CDR3 reads TGTGCCAGCAGCTTAACAGGGCCCGGGGAGCTGTTTTTT. Its protein is CASSLTGPGELFF.

This sequence joins TRBV11-3 and TRBJ1-1; TRBD1 aligns across 8 bases. V dropped 5 bases and J dropped 0; count of bases not matched to a gene: 5. This CDR3 contains 15 residues. Germline lookup yields CDR1 SGHNT and CDR2 YENEEA. The CDR3 protein is CASSGGQGLNTEAFF. CDR3 bases: TGTGCCAGCAGCGGAGGACAGGGCCTGAACACTGAAGCTTTCTTT. The complete variable domain, with remaining parts taken from reference TRBV11-3 and TRBJ1-1, reads EAGVVQSPRYKIIEKKQPVAFWCNPISGHNTLYWYLQNLGQGPELLIRYENEEAVDDSQLPKDRFSAERLKGVDSTLKIQPAELGDSAVYLCASSGGQGLNTEAFFGQGTRLTVV.

V is TRBV29-1 and J is TRBJ1-2; 9 bases fit TRBD1. Germline V CDR1 and CDR2: SQVTM, ANQGSEA. V lost 5 bases and J lost 5; bases outside the gene matches: 18. The CDR3 is 17 amino acids. CDR3 in DNA: TGCAGCGTTCGGGGGGTTCCGGGACAGGGCTTTTTTTATGGCTACACCTTC. Residues: CSVRGVPGQGFFYGYTF. The full variable domain, in which reference TRBV29-1 and TRBJ1-2 provide the parts outside the CDR3, is SAVISQKPSRDICQRGTSLTIQCQVDSQVTMMFWYRQQPGQSLTLIATANQGSEATYESGFVIDKFPISRPNLTFSTLTVSNMSPEDSSIYLCSVRGVPGQGFFYGYTFGSGTRLTVV.